This T cell receptor (beta chain) was captured by sequencing in a study of cytomegalovirus exposure and HLA in healthy donors. The study, taken as a whole, reports: Researchers reportedly found TCR beta sequences accurately predicted most subjects' HLA-A and HLA-B alleles. HLA alleles were associated with fewer than 20,000 TCR beta sequences in a later analysis at 0.05 false discovery rate. Segments of the TCR beta V type were, in most cases, productive about 87% or about 30% of the time in an earlier analysis.

The CDR3 has 14 residues. Germline CDR1 reads LNHDA; CDR2 reads SQIVND (reference sequence). V shed 5 bases and J shed 4 bases, with 12 bases lying between them. PCR amplification relied on 60 Vbeta primers (plus 13 Jbeta primers). Assay used: immunoSEQ multiplex PCR; TCRdb lists only in-frame clones, some missing. The table lists about 77,000 clones, with roughly 13% in the top ten. As to this clone: The antigen remains undetermined.

The chain links TRBV19 to TRBJ2-1; no reliable D call. Sequences were obtained from PBMCs. The receptor's source is a middle-aged man in good health and CMV-seropositive. The CDR3 DNA reads as TGTGCCAGTAGTCGAATAGCTTATTACAATGAGCAGTTCTTC. Protein product: CASSRIAYYNEQFF.